This T cell receptor (beta chain) stems from a study of cytomegalovirus exposure and HLA in healthy donors. Overall study results and limits: For cytomegalovirus status, the classifier reportedly gave diagnoses with high specificity and sensitivity. Researchers catalogued under 200 TCR beta chains as cytomegalovirus-associated.

The donors were part of the validation cohort of 120 or so subjects. That cohort was separate from the first cohort, which comprised 666 subjects. For this clone: The antigen is undetermined.

Data came from immunoSEQ multiplex PCR; TCRdb stores just in-frame clones and leaves some out. Of over 200,000 clones listed, about 91% were seen once; the top ten hold just under 3%. The V gene lost 8 bases and the J gene lost 2 bases, with 15 bases spanning the gap. The germline CDR1 and CDR2 sequences are LGHNA and YNFKEQ. The CDR3 is 15 residues long. Sample: PBMCs. V gene TRBV4-2 combines with J gene TRBJ2-2; D may be TRBD1 (6 bases). This TCR was sampled from a woman aged 18-35 years in good health and CMV-seronegative. Here the CDR3 reads CASGFTGINTGELFF. In DNA form, the CDR3 reads TGTGCCAGCGGATTTACAGGGATCAACACCGGGGAGCTGTTTTTT.